The source of this TCR beta chain is a study of blood T cell repertoires in acute mononucleosis (dated by TCRdb to about 2020). General notes on the study: To capture the primary response, acute-phase samples were obtained within 2 weeks of when symptoms began. During acute infection, about 2% and 1% of blood CD8 T cells were made up of mean YVL-BR-specific and GLC-BM-specific cells, respectively. Mean blood EBV load was 3.5 to 4.5 log10 genome copies per million B cells during acute infection and less than 3 at convalescence. General conclusions and limits of the study: Low acute-to-convalescent clonotype overlap might partly reflect sampling error, because only a fraction of each donor's blood was analyzed. Persistence into convalescence was observed for only about 10% of unique acute clonotypes, yet most of the response was made up by these persisting clonotypes, and the remaining acute clonotypes were seemingly replaced by new diverse de novo clonotypes. With only three donors in the cohort, group averages were based on very few individuals. In TCR repertoire selection for BRLF1 (YVL-BR), TCRalpha CDR3 motifs took on a dominant role, whereas TCRbeta played only a minimal one.

The CDR3 runs 14 amino acids, cysteine and phenylalanine included. The kept DNA is CDR3 alone, 42 bases in frame from the first base. V is trimmed back by 6 bases and J by 2 bases, and the junction contains 6 bases that no gene match accounts for. Per the germline V gene, ENHRY is the CDR1 and SYGVKD is the CDR2. Reading the label with the study, this specimen's time point is: acute infectious mononucleosis, at clinical presentation within 2 weeks of symptom onset (visit 1). Over primary infection, the study followed CD8 T cell responses to two immunodominant EBV epitopes: BRLF1 109 (YVL-BR) and BMLF1 280 (GLC-BM). A positive serum heterophile antibody test together with EBV viral capsid antigen-specific IgM pointed to primary EBV infection. As a first step, magnetic positive selection (MACS) was used to enrich total CD8 T cells from the PBMCs. Live CD3+ CD8+ tetramer+ cells were sorted on a FACSAria III to over 85% purity. Cells were sorted with a PE-conjugated tetramer loaded with the BRLF1 109-117 peptide. TCR repertoires of EBV epitope-specific CD8 T cells were deep-sequenced directly ex vivo after tetramer sorting, at acute infection and at convalescence. Donors were three people aged about 18 to 30 with clinical acute infectious mononucleosis and laboratory evidence of primary EBV infection. Heparinized peripheral blood was drawn at clinical presentation with mononucleosis symptoms and again about 6 months later. Ficoll-Paque density gradient centrifugation was used to isolate PBMCs.

For TCR profiling, total RNA from no fewer than 9,500 sorted tetramer+ CD8 T cells was reverse transcribed into cDNA. CDR3 regions were PCR-amplified with primers annealing to V and J regions, and unique molecular identifiers were added to track templates. Profiling of the TCRalpha and TCRbeta chains was done on the immunoSEQ platform, including the sequencing and error-correction standards of that platform. The source study handled its data this way. Clonal copy numbers were corrected for sequencing and PCR errors, and CDR3s were defined according to IMGT conventions. Analysis was restricted to productive rearrangements and performed with immunoSEQ Analyzer versions 2.0 and 3.0, while gene-pairing frequencies underwent further processing in Microsoft Excel. Circos plots were used to visualize V-J pairings, and MEME plus a custom motifSearch program were used to find CDR3 motifs. The OLGA algorithm was used to calculate the probability of generation of TCR sequences. Clonotypes found at both visits were termed persistent, clonotypes found only in the acute phase were termed nonpersistent, and clonotypes found only at convalescence were termed de novo. Any amino acid clonotype used by more than one donor was defined as a public TCR. The table comes from immuneACCESS by way of TCRdb, which keeps in-frame sequences with V and J called. Part of the clones is missing from these tables; in studies checked, under half for an unresolved V gene and the rest for unknown reasons. For V, J and clone size, that table is used; D and trimming come from the DNA. The sample table records thousands of clones; 20% to 25% of these occur just once. About 29% of the sample lies in the top ten.

Turning to this clone: With a far larger clone one base away, a read error is the likely cause.

Specimen: EBV YVL epitope tetramer+ CD8+ T cells sorted from PBMCs, collected during acute infectious mononucleosis. The cell subset or site label for this specimen denotes: CD8 T cells binding a tetramer with EBV BRLF1 109-117 peptide (YVL-BR). The TCR sequence derives from a woman aged 18-30 years with infectious mononucleosis caused by EBV. The chain joins TRBV10-3 to TRBJ2-7, and TRBD1 aligns with 8 junction nucleotides. The CDR3 loop reads CAIRGGQETYEQYF. DNA sequence: TGTGCCATCAGGGGGGGACAGGAAACCTACGAGCAGTACTTC.